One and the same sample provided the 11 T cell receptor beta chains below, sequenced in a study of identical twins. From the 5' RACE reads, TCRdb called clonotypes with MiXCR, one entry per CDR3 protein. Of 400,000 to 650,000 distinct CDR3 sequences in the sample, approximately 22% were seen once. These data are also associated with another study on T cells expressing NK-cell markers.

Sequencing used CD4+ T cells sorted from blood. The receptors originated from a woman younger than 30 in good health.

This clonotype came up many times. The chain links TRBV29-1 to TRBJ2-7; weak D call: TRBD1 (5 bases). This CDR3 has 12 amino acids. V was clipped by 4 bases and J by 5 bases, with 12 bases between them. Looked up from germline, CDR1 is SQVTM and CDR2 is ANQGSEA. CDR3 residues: CSVVQGSHEQYF. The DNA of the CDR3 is TGCAGCGTTGTCCAGGGTTCCCACGAGCAGTACTTC.

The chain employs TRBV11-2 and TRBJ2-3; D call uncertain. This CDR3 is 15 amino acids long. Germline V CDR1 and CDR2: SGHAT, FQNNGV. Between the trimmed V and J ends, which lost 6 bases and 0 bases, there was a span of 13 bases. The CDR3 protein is CASRHISSSTDTQYF. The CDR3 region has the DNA TGTGCCAGCAGGCACATCTCCTCTAGCACAGATACGCAGTATTTT.

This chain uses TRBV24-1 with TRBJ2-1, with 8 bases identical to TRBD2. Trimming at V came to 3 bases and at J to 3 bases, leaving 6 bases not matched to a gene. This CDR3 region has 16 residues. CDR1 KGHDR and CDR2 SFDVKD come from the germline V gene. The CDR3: CATSDPRGGHYNEQFF. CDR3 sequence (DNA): TGTGCCACCAGTGATCCCCGGGGGGGACACTACAATGAGCAGTTCTTC.

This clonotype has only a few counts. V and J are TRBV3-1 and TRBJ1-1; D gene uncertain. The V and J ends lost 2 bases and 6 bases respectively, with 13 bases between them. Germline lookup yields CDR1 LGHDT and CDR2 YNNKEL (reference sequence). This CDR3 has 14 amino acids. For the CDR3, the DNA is TGTGCCAGCAGCCAAATTGGCGGTGTCGCTGAAGCTTTCTTT. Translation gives CASSQIGGVAEAFF.

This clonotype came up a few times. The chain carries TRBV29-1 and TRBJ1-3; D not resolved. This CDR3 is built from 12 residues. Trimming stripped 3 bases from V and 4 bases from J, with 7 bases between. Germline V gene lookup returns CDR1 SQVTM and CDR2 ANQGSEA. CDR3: CSVDAYGNTIYF. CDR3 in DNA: TGCAGCGTTGATGCGTACGGAAACACCATATATTTT.

CDR3 DNA: TGTGCCAGCTCACCAGGTCCCCCCGACTTGGGGTCACCCCTCCACTTT. This sequence encodes CASSPGPPDLGSPLHF. This chain connects TRBV18 to TRBJ1-6; D is undetermined. Germline CDR1 and CDR2: KGHSH and LQKENI. The CDR3 consists of 16 residues. The ends were cut back, 2 bases at V and 10 bases at J, with 18 bases in the middle.

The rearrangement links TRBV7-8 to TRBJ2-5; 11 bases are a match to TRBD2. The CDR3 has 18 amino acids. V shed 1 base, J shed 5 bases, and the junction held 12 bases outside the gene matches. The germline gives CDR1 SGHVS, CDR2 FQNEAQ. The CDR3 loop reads CASSLVDLAGGLSETQYF. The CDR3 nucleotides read TGTGCCAGCAGCTTAGTAGATTTAGCGGGGGGGCTGTCGGAGACCCAGTACTTC.

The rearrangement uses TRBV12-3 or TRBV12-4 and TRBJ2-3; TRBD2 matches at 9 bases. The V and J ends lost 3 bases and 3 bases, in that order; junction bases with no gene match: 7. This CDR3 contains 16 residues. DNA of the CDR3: TGTGCCAGCAGTTTGAAGAGCGGGGGGCTGACAGATACGCAGTATTTT. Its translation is CASSLKSGGLTDTQYF.

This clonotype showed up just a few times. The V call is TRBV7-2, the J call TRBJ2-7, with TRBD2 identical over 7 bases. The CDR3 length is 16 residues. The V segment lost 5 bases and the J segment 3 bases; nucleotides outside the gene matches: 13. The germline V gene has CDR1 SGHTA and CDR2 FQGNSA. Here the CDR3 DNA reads TGTGCCAGCAGCCGCCTTGGGGGGGAGGGACTCTACGAGCAGTACTTC. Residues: CASSRLGGEGLYEQYF.

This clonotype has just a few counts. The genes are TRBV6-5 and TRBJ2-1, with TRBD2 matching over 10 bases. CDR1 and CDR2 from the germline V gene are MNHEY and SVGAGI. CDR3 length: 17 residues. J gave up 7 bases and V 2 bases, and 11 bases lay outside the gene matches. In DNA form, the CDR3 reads TGTGCCAGCAGTTACCCTACTCTAGCGGGAGTTATGAATGAGCAGTTCTTC. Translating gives CASSYPTLAGVMNEQFF.

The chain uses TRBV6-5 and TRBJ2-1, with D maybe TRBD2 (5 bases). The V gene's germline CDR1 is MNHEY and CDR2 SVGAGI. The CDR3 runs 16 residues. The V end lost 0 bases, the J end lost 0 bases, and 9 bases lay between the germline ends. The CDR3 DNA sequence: TGTGCCAGCAGTTACTCACGAGGGAGCTCCTACAATGAGCAGTTCTTC. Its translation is CASSYSRGSSYNEQFF.